This entry is about one T cell receptor (beta chain). The antigen remains unidentified. The junction differs from germline at one of its ends, possibly a read error. Germline assignment: CDR1 SSHAT and CDR2 FNYEAQ (reference sequence). The CDR3 runs 14 residues. With a J-beta primer mix and a sample-barcoded 5' primer, a second PCR ran about 7 to 12 cycles. Each CDR3 protein is one row after TCRdb ran MiXCR on the 5' RACE reads. The data contain about 580,000 distinct CDR3 sequences, 47% of them singletons. This entry belongs to a study of blood T cells in healthy people across ages. Broader study findings: More naive CD4+ cells and higher diversity were found in long-lived than in aged donors.

This sequence originates from a man older than 75 in good health. The source material was blood. The J gene is TRBJ2-7, the V gene TRBV7-7; D might be TRBD2 (7 bases). The CDR3 region is CASSLAGAYKEQYF. The CDR3 region has the DNA TGTGCTAGCAGCTTGGCGGGGGCCTACAAGGAGCAGTACTTC.